Sequencing of this T cell receptor beta chain was carried out in a study of T-cell reconstitution after alpha-beta-depleted transplantation in children (dated by TCRdb to about 2016). As for the study more broadly: The study quantitatively tracked T-cell immune reconstitution after TCRalphabeta/CD19-depleted allogeneic hematopoietic cell transplantation in children using TCR repertoire profiling.

The library was made by PCR. Instrument on record: Illumina HiSeq 2500. To normalize quantification of the TCRbeta repertoire, the TCR libraries were built with molecular barcoding that relied on unique molecular identifiers. TCRdb reran the public reads through fastp at Q25 and MiXCR, keeping productive beta chains. A single entry per CDR3 protein holds the most common genes and DNA from its merged rows. The sample includes 230,000 or so distinct CDR3 sequences, with 12% observed a single time. About 2.6% of the sample rests with the top ten. Concerning this clonotype itself: Its binding antigen is unknown. Qualities for individual bases were not recorded, and no much larger clone is one base off.

Including the terminal cysteine and phenylalanine, the CDR3 comprises 13 residues. Here the CDR3 DNA is all that survives: 39 bases in frame from base 1. The germline V gene (reference sequence) provides CDR1 LGHDT and CDR2 YNNKEL. The germline ends are 9 bases apart after V is trimmed by 3 bases and J by 5 bases. This receptor was taken from a human donor who donated a stem cell graft to a child with acute lymphoblastic leukemia. The specimen was PBMCs from the stem cell graft donor, collected from the stem cell graft. This chain is built from TRBV3-1 and TRBJ2-3, with no confident D gene call. The CDR3 sequence is CASSHPRQDTQYF. The nucleotide sequence is given as TGTGCCAGCAGCCATCCAAGGCAAGATACGCAGTATTTT.